These 19 T cell receptor beta chains were sequenced from one sample in a study of T-cell memory formation after mild COVID-19 (dated by TCRdb to about 2021). Libraries were made using 5' RACE. TCRdb names Illumina NovaSeq 6000 as the instrument used. Through fastp at Q25 and MiXCR, TCRdb rebuilt clones from the public reads, retaining in-frame beta chains. For every CDR3 protein sequence, its rows merge into one entry that carries the most common genes and DNA. Within this sample are 250,000 to 350,000 distinct CDR3 sequences, with roughly an eighth of them counted one time only. The top ten clones comprise roughly 23% of the sample. Sample: PBMCs or a T cell subset sorted from them (not recorded which). The source of these receptors is a man aged 18-30 years who had mild COVID-19 (a few samples of this study predate the infection). The sample titles of this study are shuffled in the database, so cell type and time point are left out; the donor was told from shared clones.

In this sample, this clonotype turned up a few times. V and J are TRBV7-2 and TRBJ2-5; a possible D gene is TRBD2 (5 bases). The V gene lost 3 bases and the J gene lost 2 bases, with 16 bases spanning the gap. There are 16 residues in the CDR3. From germline, CDR1 is SGHTA and CDR2 FQGNSA. The CDR3 sequence is CASSLGRPGGQETQYF. The CDR3, as DNA: TGTGCCAGCAGCTTGGGCCGTCCTGGCGGGCAAGAGACCCAGTACTTC.

This clonotype came up a few times. The genes are TRBV20-1 and TRBJ1-2, with D possibly being TRBD1 (5 bases). The CDR3 consists of 13 residues. The germline gives CDR1 DFQATT, CDR2 SNEGSKA (reference sequence). V lost 3 bases to trimming and J lost 4 bases, with 12 bases between them. CDR3: CSASQGIPYGYTF. CDR3 coding DNA: TGCAGTGCTAGTCAGGGTATCCCCTATGGCTACACCTTC.

Only a few counts were recorded for this clonotype. This chain links TRBV6-5 with TRBJ2-3, with TRBD1 identical over 9 bases. CDR3 length: 15 amino acids. With V trimmed by 3 bases and J by 2 bases, 3 bases remained unmatched. Germline lookup yields CDR1 MNHEY and CDR2 SVGAGI. CDR3 region: CASSYGTGNTDTQYF. For the CDR3, the DNA is TGTGCCAGCAGTTATGGGACAGGGAACACAGATACGCAGTATTTT.

This clonotype has a handful of counts. The chain carries TRBV28 and TRBJ1-3; weak D call: TRBD1 (5 bases). Germline CDR1 MDHEN, CDR2 SYDVKM. The CDR3 is made up of 15 amino acids. With 1 base removed from V and 2 bases from J, the gap between germline ends came to 9 bases. CDR3 protein: CASSLLGEAGNTIYF. CDR3 DNA sequence: TGTGCCAGCAGTTTATTGGGGGAAGCTGGAAACACCATATATTTT.

This clonotype came up a few times. The DNA for the CDR3 is TGCGCCAGCAGCTTAAGGGGCCTAGCCAAAAACATTCAGTACTTC. Its protein is CASSLRGLAKNIQYF. The chain carries TRBV5-1 and TRBJ2-4; D possibly corresponds to TRBD1 (5 bases). In germline, CDR1 is SGHRS, CDR2 YFSETQ. The V end lost 2 bases, the J end lost 0 bases, and 9 bases lay between the germline ends. The CDR3 extends over 15 amino acids.

This clonotype was observed a few times. This chain joins TRBV5-1 and TRBJ2-2; D ambiguous. V lost 0 bases to trimming and J lost 4 bases, with 10 bases between them. From germline, CDR1 is SGHRS and CDR2 YFSETQ. The CDR3 covers 15 residues. In DNA, the CDR3 is TGCGCCAGCAGCTTGGGACAAGGGATCACCGGGGAGCTGTTTTTT. Its translation is CASSLGQGITGELFF.

The chain uses TRBV9 and TRBJ2-7; possibly TRBD2 for D (6 bases). Germline V gene sequence: CDR1 SGDLS, CDR2 YYNGEE. The V gene lost 4 bases and the J gene lost 1 base, with 12 bases spanning the gap. The CDR3 runs 14 residues. This CDR3 is CASSYGSPSYEQYF. The CDR3 nucleotides are TGTGCCAGCAGCTACGGGAGCCCTTCCTACGAGCAGTACTTC.

This clonotype was counted only a few times. The chain recombines TRBV27 with TRBJ2-7; 7 bases match TRBD1. Per the germline V gene, CDR1 is MNHEY and CDR2 is SMNVEV (reference sequence). The CDR3 covers 13 residues. V gave up 8 bases and J gave up 2 bases; unmatched junction bases: 6. This CDR3 is CASATGLAYEQYV. In DNA form, the CDR3 reads TGTGCCAGCGCGACAGGGCTTGCCTACGAGCAGTACGTC.

J is TRBJ2-2 and V is TRBV4-1; D may be TRBD1 (7 bases). The CDR3 runs 16 residues. V lost 1 base to trimming and J lost 6 bases, with 15 bases between them. Germline CDR1 MGHRA, CDR2 YSYEKL. CDR3 amino acids: CASSQAGRGRSGELFF. Here the CDR3 DNA reads TGCGCCAGCAGCCAAGCGGGCAGGGGGAGGTCCGGGGAGCTGTTTTTT.

J is TRBJ2-1 and V is TRBV9, with 9 bases lining up with TRBD2. The ends lost 0 bases at V and 4 bases at J; junction bases unmatched: 5. CDR1 is SGDLS and CDR2 is YYNGEE in the germline V gene. The CDR3 is 16 amino acids. The CDR3 sequence is CASSVDGSGGYNEQFF. In nucleotides, the CDR3 is TGTGCCAGCAGCGTAGATGGTAGCGGGGGTTACAATGAGCAGTTCTTC.

This sequence joins TRBV25-1 and TRBJ1-2; D is unresolved. Germline loops: CDR1 MGHDK, CDR2 SYGVNS. The germline V and J ends were trimmed by 1 base and 8 bases, with 17 bases remaining between them. This CDR3 is built from 15 residues. The CDR3 is CASSESWLVGSGYTF. For the CDR3, the DNA is TGTGCCAGCAGTGAATCGTGGTTAGTCGGGTCCGGCTACACCTTC.

CDR3 in DNA: TGTGCCAGCTCACCACCGGTACATTCGGAGACCCAGTACTTC. This encodes CASSPPVHSETQYF. The chain carries TRBV18 and TRBJ2-5; D remains unclear. The germline V and J ends were trimmed by 0 bases and 5 bases, with 10 bases remaining between them. CDR3 size: 14 residues. Per the germline V gene, CDR1 is KGHSH and CDR2 is LQKENI.

This clonotype was counted between two and nine times. The V and J genes are TRBV4-3 and TRBJ2-7; 11 nucleotides agree with TRBD1. Germline V gene lookup returns CDR1 LGHNA and CDR2 YSLEER. The CDR3 consists of 17 residues. Losses at the gene ends were 0 bases for V and 3 bases for J; bases not matched to a gene: 7. The CDR3 DNA follows: TGCGCCAGCAGCCAAGAACTTCCCGGGACAGGGGGCTACGAGCAGTACTTC. This translates into CASSQELPGTGGYEQYF.

This clonotype was counted only a few times. The CDR3 bases are TGCGCCAGCAGCCAATTGACCGGTACCTACGAGCAGTACGTC. Amino acid sequence: CASSQLTGTYEQYV. The chain is built from TRBV4-1 and TRBJ2-7; no reliable D call. Between the trimmed V and J ends, which lost 2 bases and 2 bases, there was a span of 10 bases. Germline V gives CDR1 MGHRA, CDR2 YSYEKL. The CDR3 has 14 amino acids.

This clonotype showed up just a few times. The chain carries TRBV29-1 and TRBJ1-5; 10 positions match TRBD1. From germline, CDR1 is SQVTM and CDR2 ANQGSEA. With 6 bases clipped from V and 4 bases from J, the junction kept 6 bases outside the gene matches. The CDR3 length is 14 residues. The DNA for the CDR3 is TGCAGCGTCGGGGACAGGGGCCTTAATCAGCCCCAGCATTTT. Residues: CSVGDRGLNQPQHF.

This clonotype appeared a few times. CDR3 residues: CASSTLAGGDTDTQYF. The CDR3 region has the DNA TGTGCCAGCAGTACCCTAGCGGGGGGGGACACAGATACGCAGTATTTT. The rearrangement links TRBV27 to TRBJ2-3; 12 bases line up with TRBD2. The ends lost 5 bases at V and 2 bases at J; junction bases unmatched: 5. This CDR3 has 16 residues. Germline V lookup: CDR1 MNHEY, CDR2 SMNVEV (reference sequence).

This clonotype came up a few times. V and J are TRBV6-5 and TRBJ1-2; D is undetermined. V was clipped by 10 bases and J by 3 bases, with 18 bases between them. The length of the CDR3 is 14 residues. Germline V CDR1 and CDR2: MNHEY, SVGAGI. CDR3 DNA sequence: TGTGCCACCCGAGCCCGAGGAGGTCACTATGGCTACACCTTC. It translates to CATRARGGHYGYTF.

The V call is TRBV11-2, the J call TRBJ1-4, with TRBD1 identical over 9 bases. The germline V gene encodes CDR1 SGHAT and CDR2 FQNNGV. V was clipped by 4 bases and J by 7 bases; unmatched bases: 7. The CDR3 consists of 15 residues. CDR3: CASSSNRGRFEKLFF. The CDR3 region has the DNA TGTGCCAGCAGCTCAAACAGGGGGCGGTTTGAAAAACTGTTTTTT.

This clonotype came up many times. The rearrangement links TRBV7-9 to TRBJ2-6; D could derive from TRBD1 or TRBD2 (5 bases each). Germline V lookup: CDR1 SEHNR, CDR2 FQNEAQ (reference sequence). CDR3 length: 14 residues. Trimming shortened V by 3 bases and J by 2 bases, and 5 bases separated the two germline ends. CDR3 protein: CASSLGPGANVLTF. CDR3 in DNA: TGTGCCAGCAGCTTGGGACCTGGGGCCAACGTCCTGACTTTC.